This is a list of T cell receptor beta chains from one sample in a study of T cell responses to AZD1222 COVID-19 vaccine. This table comes from immunoSEQ multiplex PCR, and its TCRdb copy is limited to in-frame clones, with some not included. The table lists 100,000 to 150,000 clones, around 90% of them singletons. Sequencing used peripheral blood, obtained on day 0 of AZD1222 vaccination. The receptor set was obtained from an adult in good health. CDR3s include the opening cysteine and the closing phenylalanine or tryptophan. D genes are given only for firm matches. Expanded clones are given a class, and other clones once, few, many or no size at all.

clone size	CDR3 length	D gene	V gene	J gene	CDR3 protein	CDR3 DNA
.	12	TRBD2	TRBV27	TRBJ2-7	CASSLPGGVQSF	TGTGCCAGCAGTTTACCCGGGGGGGTGCAGTCCTTC
.	16	.	TRBV19	TRBJ1-5	CASSDEGAGSNQPQHF	TGTGCCAGTAGTGATGAAGGGGCGGGGAGCAATCAGCCCCAGCATTTT
.	16	TRBD2	TRBV7-2	TRBJ2-1	CASSTRPSGRGNEQFF	TGTGCCAGCAGCACTCGACCTAGCGGGAGGGGGAATGAGCAGTTCTTC
.	18	.	TRBV4-1	TRBJ2-2	CASSQDRGTVINTGELFF	TGCGCCAGCAGCCAAGATCGGGGGACGGTTATTAACACCGGGGAGCTGTTTTTT
.	17	.	TRBV2	TRBJ1-4	CASSPGTSRRANEKLFF	TGTGCCAGCAGCCCCGGGACCAGCAGACGGGCTAATGAAAAACTGTTTTTT
once	16	.	TRBV9	TRBJ2-1	CASSVGGRGTYNEQFF	TGTGCCAGCAGCGTAGGGGGCAGGGGAACCTACAATGAGCAGTTCTTC
.	15	.	TRBV3-1/TRBV3-2	TRBJ1-4	CASSNRQVLSEKLFF	TGTGCCAGCAGCAACCGACAGGTTCTTAGTGAAAAACTGTTTTTT
.	14	.	TRBV11-2	TRBJ1-5	CASSLELNDQPQHF	TGTGCCAGCAGCTTAGAGCTGAACGACCAGCCCCAGCATTTT
.	15	.	TRBV4-2	TRBJ1-2	CASSQDPSGSYGYTF	TGTGCCAGCAGCCAAGACCCCTCAGGGTCCTATGGCTACACCTTC
.	15	TRBD1	TRBV6-6	TRBJ1-2	CASSYSQGVDYGYTF	TGTGCCAGCAGTTACTCCCAGGGGGTTGACTATGGCTACACCTTC
.	14	.	TRBV4-1	TRBJ1-1	CASSQGGAGTEAFF	TGCGCCAGCAGCCAAGGGGGGGCTGGGACTGAAGCTTTCTTT
.	15	.	TRBV4-2	TRBJ1-2	CASSQGSLGAGGYTF	TGTGCCAGCAGCCAAGGATCTTTGGGGGCCGGGGGCTACACCTTC
.	14	TRBD1	TRBV29-1	TRBJ2-2	CSVTGPSGTGELFF	TGCAGCGTGACAGGGCCGTCAGGCACCGGGGAGCTGTTTTTT
.	19	TRBD1	TRBV5-1	TRBJ1-3	CASSESLRDRVVSGNTIYF	TGCGCCAGCAGCGAATCCCTACGGGACAGGGTTGTCTCTGGAAACACCATATATTTT
.	13	.	TRBV9	TRBJ2-7	CASSPPTSYEQYF	TGTGCCAGCAGCCCCCCGACTAGCTACGAGCAGTACTTC
.	17	TRBD2	TRBV9	TRBJ2-1	CASSGPRLATGSGEQFF	TGTGCCAGCAGCGGGCCGAGACTAGCCACCGGATCGGGCGAGCAGTTCTTC
once	15	TRBD1	TRBV19	TRBJ2-1	CASSRTGHSYNEQFF	TGTGCCAGTAGCCGGACAGGCCACTCCTACAATGAGCAGTTCTTC
.	16	TRBD1	TRBV11-2	TRBJ1-4	CASSSGQTSSPEKLFF	TGTGCCAGCAGTTCGGGACAGACATCCTCGCCCGAAAAACTGTTTTTT
.	15	TRBD2	TRBV3-1/TRBV3-2	TRBJ2-1	CASQTSEASYNEQFF	TGTGCCAGTCAGACTAGCGAGGCCTCCTACAATGAGCAGTTCTTC
.	15	TRBD1	TRBV3-1/TRBV3-2	TRBJ2-7	CASSPGTGHSYEQYF	TGTGCCAGCAGCCCCGGGACAGGGCACTCCTACGAGCAGTACTTC
.	14	.	TRBV5-6	TRBJ1-5	CASSLGNSNQPQHF	TGTGCCAGCAGCTTGGGAAATAGCAATCAGCCCCAGCATTTT
few	14	TRBD2	TRBV7-9	TRBJ2-7	CASSIAGSPYEQYF	TGTGCCAGCAGCATAGCGGGATCCCCCTACGAGCAGTACTTC
once	15	.	TRBV6-6	TRBJ1-3	CASSYSGIGGNTIYF	TGTGCCAGCAGTTACTCGGGGATTGGTGGAAACACCATATATTTT
few	13	TRBD1	TRBV2	TRBJ1-5	CASKGTGGQPQHF	TGTGCCAGCAAGGGGACAGGGGGACAGCCCCAGCATTTT
.	15	TRBD1	TRBV6-2/TRBV6-3	TRBJ1-2	CASSSGQGTNYGYTF	TGTGCCAGCAGCTCGGGACAGGGTACTAACTATGGCTACACCTTC
.	15	TRBD1	TRBV10-3	TRBJ2-5	CAISDKDRLGETQYF	TGTGCCATCAGTGACAAGGACAGGCTGGGGGAGACCCAGTACTTC
.	15	TRBD2	TRBV5-4	TRBJ2-1	CASSLTSGGSNEQFF	TGTGCCAGCAGCTTGACTAGCGGGGGTAGTAATGAGCAGTTCTTC
.	13	TRBD1	TRBV24-1	TRBJ1-1	CATSDGTDSEAFF	TGTGCCACCAGTGATGGGACAGACTCCGAAGCTTTCTTT
.	12	.	TRBV10-3	TRBJ2-3	CAIMGLYNTQYF	TGTGCCATCATGGGACTGTACAATACGCAGTATTTT
.	15	TRBD2	TRBV11-2	TRBJ2-5	CASSRTSGSSETQYF	TGTGCCAGCAGCCGCACTAGCGGGAGTAGCGAGACCCAGTACTTC
.	13	TRBD1	TRBV5-1	TRBJ1-2	CASSLAGQDGYTF	TGCGCCAGCAGCTTGGCGGGACAGGATGGCTACACCTTC
.	12	TRBD2	TRBV6-6	TRBJ2-7	CASWRGDTEQYF	TGTGCCAGCTGGCGGGGGGACACAGAGCAGTACTTC
.	16	TRBD1	TRBV19	TRBJ1-2	CASSPRQGLSNYGYTF	TGTGCCAGTAGTCCCCGACAGGGGTTATCTAACTATGGCTACACCTTC
.	13	TRBD1	TRBV10-3	TRBJ2-7	CAISLDSGGEQYF	TGTGCCATCAGTCTAGACTCAGGGGGCGAGCAGTACTTC
.	14	TRBD1	TRBV7-2	TRBJ1-2	CASRQVQGNYGYTF	TGTGCCAGCAGACAAGTACAGGGGAACTATGGCTACACCTTC
few	13	TRBD2	TRBV12-3/TRBV12-4	TRBJ2-2	CASSNGLAGELFF	TGTGCCAGCAGTAACGGACTAGCCGGGGAGCTGTTTTTT
.	18	TRBD1	TRBV3-1/TRBV3-2	TRBJ1-2	CASSQFTGQGASSYGYTF	TGTGCCAGCAGCCAATTTACAGGACAGGGGGCTAGTAGCTATGGCTACACCTTC
.	14	.	TRBV5-1	TRBJ2-4	CASSPTGTLAIQYF	TGCGCCAGCAGCCCAACCGGGACCTTGGCGATTCAGTACTTC
.	15	.	TRBV5-5	TRBJ1-1	CASSVTGTRNTEAFF	TGTGCCAGCAGCGTAACGGGGACGAGAAACACTGAAGCTTTCTTT
.	15	.	TRBV27	TRBJ2-7	CASAYGWTDSYEQYF	TGTGCCAGCGCTTACGGGTGGACGGATTCCTACGAGCAGTACTTC
.	13	.	TRBV6-5	TRBJ1-6	CASIVNKNSPLHF	TGTGCCAGCATCGTGAACAAAAATTCACCCCTCCACTTT
.	16	TRBD1	TRBV6-2/TRBV6-3	TRBJ1-5	CASSYSRRGVNQPQHF	TGTGCCAGCAGTTACTCTCGCAGGGGGGTCAATCAGCCCCAGCATTTT
.	12	.	TRBV6-5	TRBJ1-1	CASSPFDREAFF	TGTGCCAGCAGTCCCTTCGACCGTGAAGCTTTCTTT
once	13	TRBD2	TRBV19	TRBJ2-7	CASSLWTSGMQYF	TGTGCCAGTAGTCTCTGGACTAGCGGCATGCAGTACTTC
.	15	TRBD1	TRBV24-1	TRBJ2-1	CATSDHRGRYNEQFF	TGTGCCACCAGTGACCACAGGGGGCGGTACAATGAGCAGTTCTTC
.	14	.	TRBV18	TRBJ1-4	CASSPPGTNEKLFF	TGTGCCAGCTCACCACCAGGGACTAATGAAAAACTGTTTTTT
.	14	.	TRBV28	TRBJ1-5	CASTHEVSNQPQHF	TGTGCCAGCACCCATGAGGTTAGCAATCAGCCCCAGCATTTT
.	13	.	TRBV25-1	TRBJ1-1	CANASRFNTEAFF	TGTGCCAACGCGAGCCGGTTTAACACTGAAGCTTTCTTT
.	12	.	TRBV10-2	TRBJ1-4	CASRGTAARLFF	TGCGCCAGCAGAGGGACGGCGGCAAGACTGTTTTTT
.	15	.	TRBV6-1	TRBJ2-7	CASSEGRVSSYEQYF	TGTGCCAGCAGTGAAGGGAGGGTGAGCTCCTACGAGCAGTACTTC
.	14	.	TRBV14	TRBJ2-1	CASSRLQVYNEQFF	TGTGCCAGCAGCCGCCTACAGGTCTACAATGAGCAGTTCTTC
.	16	TRBD1	TRBV7-9	TRBJ1-6	CASSLDTGQGSSPLHF	TGTGCCAGCAGCTTAGACACGGGACAGGGTAGCTCACCCCTCCACTTT
.	19	TRBD2	TRBV7-8	TRBJ2-1	CASSTTLTSGIPSYNEQFF	TGTGCCAGCAGCACCACCCTGACTAGCGGGATCCCCTCCTACAATGAGCAGTTCTTC
.	19	TRBD2	TRBV12-5	TRBJ2-3	CASGFCSSGRAKCTDTQYF	TGTGCTAGTGGTTTTTGCTCCAGCGGGAGGGCCAAGTGCACAGATACGCAGTATTTT
.	15	.	TRBV5-6	TRBJ2-5	CASSFWGDVYGTQYF	TGTGCCAGCAGCTTTTGGGGGGATGTCTACGGGACCCAGTACTTC